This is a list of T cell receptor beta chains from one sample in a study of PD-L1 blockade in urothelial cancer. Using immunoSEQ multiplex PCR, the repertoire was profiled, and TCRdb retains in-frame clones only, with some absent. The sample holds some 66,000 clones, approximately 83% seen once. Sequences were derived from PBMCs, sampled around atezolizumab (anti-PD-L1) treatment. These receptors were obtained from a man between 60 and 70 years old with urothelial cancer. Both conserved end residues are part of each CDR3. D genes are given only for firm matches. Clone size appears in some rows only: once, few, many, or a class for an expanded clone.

CAISTGGSGNEQFF	TGTGCCATTTCGACAGGGGGCTCAGGGAATGAGCAGTTCTTC	TRBV5-6	14	.	TRBD1	TRBJ2-1
CASSLSTNYGYTF	TGTGCCAGCAGCTTAAGCACTAACTATGGCTACACCTTC	TRBV11-3	13	few	.	TRBJ1-2
CASSVDPGGTEQYF	TGTGCCAGCAGCGTAGATCCCGGGGGGACGGAGCAGTACTTC	TRBV9	14	.	TRBD2	TRBJ2-7
CASNSRDRRETQYF	TGTGCCAGCAACTCCCGGGACAGAAGAGAGACCCAGTACTTC	TRBV5-4	14	.	TRBD1	TRBJ2-5
CASSPTLAKQETQYF	TGTGCCAGCAGCCCCACACTAGCGAAACAAGAGACCCAGTACTTC	TRBV11-2	15	.	TRBD2	TRBJ2-5
CASSFMSGNNEQFF	TGTGCCAGCAGCTTTATGTCGGGTAACAATGAGCAGTTCTTC	TRBV11-3	14	.	.	TRBJ2-1
CASSPSGTGPSEQYF	TGCGCCAGCAGCCCGTCCGGGACAGGGCCCTCCGAGCAGTACTTC	TRBV4-1	15	.	TRBD1	TRBJ2-7
CASSPNRGSNEKLFF	TGTGCCAGCAGCCCAAACAGGGGTTCGAATGAAAAACTGTTTTTT	TRBV11-2	15	.	TRBD1	TRBJ1-4
CASSVGVDNQPQHF	TGTGCCAGCAGTGTGGGCGTAGACAATCAGCCCCAGCATTTT	TRBV2	14	.	.	TRBJ1-5
CASSQARTGYTDTQYF	TGTGCCAGCAGCCAAGCCCGGACAGGATACACAGATACGCAGTATTTT	TRBV4-2	16	.	TRBD1	TRBJ2-3
CASSSVSGNQPQHF	TGTGCCAGCAGTTCCGTGTCAGGGAATCAGCCCCAGCATTTT	TRBV6-6	14	.	.	TRBJ1-5
CASAFGGSGIDEQFF	TGTGCTAGTGCTTTCGGGGGGTCGGGTATCGATGAGCAGTTCTTC	TRBV12-5	15	.	TRBD2	TRBJ2-1
CASSAIGLAGQETQYF	TGTGCCAGCAGCGCTATTGGACTAGCGGGGCAAGAGACCCAGTACTTC	TRBV7-6	16	.	TRBD2	TRBJ2-5
CASRGHAFDSPLHF	TGCGCCAGCAGAGGACACGCTTTCGATTCACCCCTCCACTTT	TRBV10-2	14	once	.	TRBJ1-6
CASSGGGVVGQAVETQYF	TGTGCCAGCAGTGGTGGAGGTGTAGTAGGACAGGCTGTAGAGACCCAGTACTTC	TRBV6-1	18	.	TRBD1	TRBJ2-5
CASSIGGQKNSPLHF	TGTGCCAGTAGTATAGGGGGCCAGAAGAATTCACCCCTCCACTTT	TRBV19	15	.	.	TRBJ1-6
CSAATGQGSYEQYF	TGCAGCGCAGCGACGGGACAGGGGAGCTACGAGCAGTACTTC	TRBV29-1	14	.	TRBD1	TRBJ2-7
CASSQLPLTQYF	TGTGCCAGCAGCCAACTCCCCCTCACGCAGTATTTT	TRBV14	12	once	.	TRBJ2-3
CASSLEVRVTQYF	TGTGCCAGCAGCTTAGAAGTGCGTGTTACGCAGTATTTT	TRBV7-8	13	.	.	TRBJ2-3
CASSLISGDYGYTF	TGTGCCAGCAGCTTGATTTCGGGGGACTATGGCTACACCTTC	TRBV7-2	14	.	.	TRBJ1-2
CASSEVSSGNTIYF	TGTGCCAGCAGTGAGGTCAGCTCTGGAAACACCATATATTTT	TRBV6-1	14	.	.	TRBJ1-3
CASSEDSYGYTF	TGTGCCAGTAGTGAGGACAGCTATGGCTACACCTTC	TRBV19	12	.	.	TRBJ1-2
CAWGGPSVDQPQHF	TGTGCCTGGGGCGGGCCCAGCGTTGATCAGCCCCAGCATTTT	TRBV30	14	.	.	TRBJ1-5
CASSFRSGGGNTEAFF	TGTGCCAGCAGCTTCCGGTCAGGGGGTGGAAACACTGAAGCTTTCTTT	TRBV7-9	16	.	TRBD1	TRBJ1-1
CASSSGQGVTEAFF	TGCGCCAGCAGCTCAGGACAGGGGGTCACTGAAGCTTTCTTT	TRBV5-1	14	.	TRBD1	TRBJ1-1
CASSLSSGGINEQFF	TGCGCCAGCAGCTTGAGTAGCGGGGGGATCAATGAGCAGTTCTTC	TRBV5-1	15	.	TRBD2	TRBJ2-1
CASSAGTGDTGELFF	TGTGCCAGCAGTGCCGGGACAGGGGACACCGGGGAGCTGTTTTTT	TRBV6-1	15	.	TRBD1	TRBJ2-2
CASSPGPGTQIYGYTF	TGTGCCAGCAGCCCAGGTCCCGGGACTCAAATCTATGGCTACACCTTC	TRBV7-2	16	.	.	TRBJ1-2
CASSYGQENSPLHF	TGTGCCAGCAGTTATGGACAGGAAAATTCACCCCTCCACTTT	TRBV7-8	14	.	TRBD1	TRBJ1-6
CASKSSGTSRHEQYF	TGTGCCAGCAAATCATCCGGGACTAGTCGACACGAGCAGTACTTC	TRBV27	15	.	TRBD2	TRBJ2-7
CASSPWDNSYEQYF	TGTGCCAGTAGTCCCTGGGACAACTCCTACGAGCAGTACTTC	TRBV19	14	.	.	TRBJ2-7
CATSSGVTNEKLFF	TGTGCCACCAGCTCGGGGGTTACTAATGAAAAACTGTTTTTT	TRBV15	14	few	.	TRBJ1-4
CASSGQGGGADTQYF	TGTGCCAGCAGCGGACAGGGGGGCGGAGCAGATACGCAGTATTTT	TRBV9	15	few	TRBD1	TRBJ2-3
CASSLAVEHTEAFF	TGCGCCAGCAGCTTGGCCGTGGAGCACACTGAAGCTTTCTTT	TRBV5-1	14	.	.	TRBJ1-1
CASTQGSGRQETQYF	TGTGCCAGCACCCAGGGAAGCGGGAGGCAAGAGACCCAGTACTTC	TRBV7-2	15	.	TRBD2	TRBJ2-5
CASSRQVSHEQYF	TGTGCCAGCAGTCGACAGGTTAGCCACGAGCAGTACTTC	TRBV6-5	13	.	.	TRBJ2-7
CASSLGPGEGNSPLHF	TGTGCCAGCAGTTTGGGCCCCGGGGAGGGTAATTCACCCCTCCACTTT	TRBV28	16	.	.	TRBJ1-6
CASSRGLGLGQPQHF	TGCGCCAGCAGCCGCGGATTGGGTCTCGGCCAGCCCCAGCATTTT	TRBV4-1	15	.	.	TRBJ1-5
CASSSQGANTGELFF	TGTGCCAGCAGCTCCCAGGGTGCGAACACCGGGGAGCTGTTTTTT	TRBV7-2	15	.	.	TRBJ2-2
CASSLGGQGGNSPLHF	TGCGCCAGCAGTCTAGGTGGACAGGGTGGAAATTCACCCCTCCACTTT	TRBV23-1	16	.	TRBD1	TRBJ1-6
CASSLSSGVTTDTQYF	TGTGCCAGCAGCTTATCCAGCGGGGTAACCACAGATACGCAGTATTTT	TRBV7-9	16	once	TRBD2	TRBJ2-3
CASSQEGTPFGGYTF	TGCGCCAGCAGCCAAGAAGGGACACCCTTTGGGGGCTACACCTTC	TRBV4-3	15	.	.	TRBJ1-2
CAWSELTGSVEQYF	TGTGCCTGGAGCGAGTTGACGGGTTCTGTGGAGCAGTACTTC	TRBV30	14	.	.	TRBJ2-7
CASSLIIGTGASITEAFF	TGTGCCAGCAGCCTGATTATAGGGACAGGGGCGAGCATCACTGAAGCTTTCTTT	TRBV4-2	18	.	TRBD1	TRBJ1-1
CASSLGPAGGANVLTF	TGTGCCAGCAGCTTAGGACCCGCGGGGGGGGCCAACGTCCTGACTTTC	TRBV7-2	16	.	.	TRBJ2-6
CASSRDRGPNTEAFF	TGCGCCAGCAGCCGGGACAGGGGGCCGAACACTGAAGCTTTCTTT	TRBV4-1	15	.	TRBD1	TRBJ1-1
CASSRGSEAFF	TGTGCCAGCAGCCGCGGATCTGAAGCTTTCTTT	TRBV27	11	.	.	TRBJ1-1
CASSLDRQETQYF	TGTGCCAGCAGCTTGGACAGACAAGAGACCCAGTACTTC	TRBV5-6	13	.	.	TRBJ2-5
CASSSGQESYGYTF	TGCGCCAGCAGCTCGGGACAGGAGAGCTATGGCTACACCTTC	TRBV5-1	14	.	TRBD1	TRBJ1-2
CASSLYPGTSYNSPLHF	TGCGCCAGCAGCCTGTACCCCGGGACTTCCTATAATTCACCCCTCCACTTT	TRBV4-1	17	.	.	TRBJ1-6
CASSPIPGRGSYEQYF	TGTGCCAGCAGCCCAATACCTGGTCGAGGGTCCTACGAGCAGTACTTC	TRBV7-2	16	once	.	TRBJ2-7
CASSLTRTSGGAVEQFF	TGTGCCAGCAGCTTAACCAGGACTAGCGGGGGGGCCGTTGAGCAGTTCTTC	TRBV13	17	.	TRBD2	TRBJ2-1
CASSLTGGSSYNEQFF	TGTGCCAGCAGCTTAACGGGGGGTAGCTCCTACAATGAGCAGTTCTTC	TRBV7-3	16	.	.	TRBJ2-1
CASNGQGYNSPLHF	TGTGCCAGCAACGGACAGGGATATAATTCACCCCTCCACTTT	TRBV6-5	14	.	TRBD1	TRBJ1-6
CASTRTPGSPLHF	TGTGCCAGCACCCGAACGCCAGGTTCACCCCTCCACTTT	TRBV9	13	.	.	TRBJ1-6
CASSSRQGGMETQYF	TGTGCCAGCAGCTCCCGACAGGGAGGTATGGAGACCCAGTACTTC	TRBV7-8	15	.	.	TRBJ2-5
CASSAGSVTGELFF	TGTGCCAGCTCAGCAGGGTCGGTGACCGGGGAGCTGTTTTTT	TRBV18	14	.	.	TRBJ2-2
CASSLQTGGNTEAFF	TGTGCCAGCAGCCTCCAGACAGGGGGGAACACTGAAGCTTTCTTT	TRBV7-3	15	few	TRBD1	TRBJ1-1
CASSSDTGGGNTIYF	TGTGCCAGCAGCTCTGACACAGGGGGCGGAAACACCATATATTTT	TRBV5-6	15	.	TRBD1	TRBJ1-3
CASSPQGNGYTF	TGTGCCAGTAGTCCCCAGGGTAATGGCTACACCTTC	TRBV19	12	few	.	TRBJ1-2